The clone carrying this T cell receptor beta chain was observed once. The CDR3 contains 15 residues. Trimming took 5 bases from V and 6 from J; bases not matched to a gene: 6. Germline V lookup: CDR1 KGHSH, CDR2 LQKENI. The record originates from a study of blood T cell repertoires in COVID-19. Turning to the study itself: There were acute and convalescent COVID-19 samples, and they came from the United States, Italy and Spain. T cells, B-cell-depleted T cells, or PBMCs supplied cDNA or gDNA.

Per the authors' pipeline: The assay estimated nucleated cells by amplifying reference gene primers. The repertoire was sequenced with immunoSEQ multiplex PCR; TCRdb's copy has only in-frame clones and lacks some. Clone size and V and J calls were adopted from that table, with D and trimming inferred from the DNA. The data contain around 50,000 clones, 80% to 90% of them seen just once; the ten biggest clones take up 2.5% to 3%. The sequencing sample was made of peripheral blood. The gene calls are TRBV18 and TRBJ2-1; 11 bases line up with TRBD2. The sequence derives from a woman aged 80 or over with acute or convalescent COVID-19. CDR3 loop: CASSALAGGPNEQFF. The CDR3 nucleotides read TGTGCCAGCTCAGCCCTAGCGGGGGGCCCCAATGAGCAGTTCTTC.